The 25 T cell receptor beta chains reported below all come from one sample, sequenced in a study of T cell repertoires in cytomegalovirus infection. TCRdb re-analysed the reads in MiXCR, keeping a single row per CDR3 protein. The repertoire holds about 600,000 distinct CDR3 sequences, roughly 24% seen once, with 6.5% to 10% in the top ten. Input material: CD8+ T cells from PBMCs. The receptors come from a human donor in good health (CMV status not recorded). Some clones in this sample may be carry-over from other donors' samples.

The J gene is TRBJ2-7, the V gene TRBV29-1; D is undetermined. Germline-derived CDR1 and CDR2 are SQVTM and ANQGSEA. The CDR3 extends over 11 amino acids. Trimming shortened V by 4 bases and J by 5 bases, and 9 bases separated the two germline ends. CDR3 nucleotides: TGCAGCGTTGTATCCGAACACGAGCAGTACGTC. Protein: CSVVSEHEQYV.

The chain has TRBV6-5 and TRBJ2-3; no clear D gene. This CDR3 is built from 15 residues. V was clipped by 6 bases and J by 1 base, with 14 bases between them. CDR1 and CDR2 from the germline V gene are MNHEY and SVGAGI. CDR3 in amino acids: CASSLLQDGTDTQYF. For the CDR3, the DNA is TGTGCCAGCAGCCTGCTCCAGGACGGCACAGATACGCAGTATTTT.

A note on this clonotype: Possible read error: a much larger clone is one base away. The chain has TRBV11-2 and TRBJ2-7; D possibly matches TRBD1 or TRBD2 (5 bases each). The CDR3 contains 16 residues. Trimming removed 5 bases at V and 4 bases at J, with 21 bases between. The germline V gene encodes CDR1 SGHAT and CDR2 FQNNGV. This CDR3 is CASSTGTTVDLYEQYF. CDR3 in DNA: TGTGCCAGCAGCACCGGGACGACGGTGGATCTATACGAGCAGTACTTC.

The rearrangement links TRBV13 to TRBJ2-1; D is unresolved. Germline values: CDR1 PRHDT, CDR2 FYEKMQ (reference sequence). The CDR3 sequence is 13 residues long. Between the trimmed V and J ends, which lost 1 base and 6 bases, there was a span of 7 bases. The chain's CDR3 is CASSLVPPNEQFF. The CDR3 nucleotides read TGTGCCAGCAGCTTAGTCCCCCCCAATGAGCAGTTCTTC. Together with reference TRBV13 and TRBJ2-1, the CDR3 gives the full variable domain: AAGVIQSPRHLIKEKRETATLKCYPIPRHDTVYWYQQGPGQDPQFLISFYEKMQSDKGSIPDRFSAQQFSDYHSELNMSSLELGDSALYFCASSLVPPNEQFFGPGTRLTVL.

This clonotype has ten or more counts. The V call is TRBV28, the J call TRBJ2-6; maybe TRBD1 (5 bases). The germline V and J ends were trimmed by 3 bases and 4 bases, with 19 bases remaining between them. This CDR3 has 18 amino acids. Per germline, CDR1 MDHEN and CDR2 SYDVKM. CDR3 sequence reads: CASSFGRDSPSGANVLTF. DNA for the CDR3: TGTGCCAGCAGTTTTGGTCGCGACAGTCCCTCCGGGGCCAACGTCCTGACTTTC. Complete variable domain (other parts from reference TRBV28 and TRBJ2-6): DVKVTQSSRYLVKRTGEKVFLECVQDMDHENMFWYRQDPGLGLRLIYFSYDVKMKEKGDIPEGYSVSREKKERFSLILESASTNQTSMYLCASSFGRDSPSGANVLTFGAGSRLTVL.

This chain joins TRBV27 and TRBJ2-7; 7 nucleotides align to TRBD1. V gave up 5 bases and J gave up 2 bases; unmatched junction bases: 12. CDR3 length equals 16 residues. CDR1 is MNHEY, CDR2 SMNVEV, per germline (reference sequence). CDR3: CASSEKAGTATYEQYF. The CDR3 bases are TGTGCCAGCAGTGAAAAAGCCGGGACAGCAACCTACGAGCAGTACTTC.

This clonotype showed up many times. The V gene is TRBV7-6, the J gene TRBJ2-7; no clear D gene. Germline CDR1 is SGHVS and CDR2 is FNYEAQ. The CDR3 runs 15 residues. Trimming shortened V by 1 base and J by 2 bases, and 12 bases separated the two germline ends. CDR3 residues: CASSLGLGGTYEQYV. The CDR3 bases are TGTGCCAGCAGCTTAGGTCTGGGCGGCACCTACGAGCAGTACGTC.

This clonotype was observed many times. J is TRBJ1-5 and V is TRBV12-3 or TRBV12-4, with 7 bases aligning to TRBD1. V was clipped by 8 bases and J by 1 base; unmatched bases: 11. The CDR3 is made up of 16 amino acids. Written as DNA, the CDR3 is TGTGCCAGCTACCACAGGGTAGGGGGCAGCAATCAGCCCCAGCATTTT. It specifies CASYHRVGGSNQPQHF.

This clonotype occurred a few times. This chain connects TRBV29-1 to TRBJ2-1; D gene unclear. Trimming removed 2 bases at V and 11 bases at J, with 16 bases between. This CDR3 is built from 13 residues. CDR1 is SQVTM and CDR2 is ANQGSEA in the germline V gene. The CDR3 loop reads CSVEPGRQPKQFF. In DNA form, the CDR3 reads TGCAGCGTTGAACCCGGCAGGCAACCTAAGCAGTTCTTC.

This clonotype was found once. One junction end does not reproduce the germline sequence, and a read error may be involved. J is TRBJ2-5 and V is TRBV7-9; 7 nucleotides line up with TRBD2. Germline V CDR1 and CDR2: SEHNR, FQNEAQ (reference sequence). This CDR3 region has 13 residues. CDR3 sequence (DNA): TGTGTCAGCAGCCCGGCGGGGGAAGAGACCCAGTACTTC. Translating it yields CVSSPAGEETQYF.

This clonotype has at least ten counts. The rearrangement uses TRBV11-2 and TRBJ2-3; D perhaps matches TRBD2 (5 bases). The CDR3 is 15 amino acids. CDR1 SGHAT and CDR2 FQNNGV come from the germline V gene. V dropped 1 base and J dropped 1 base, with 9 bases sitting between them. In nucleotides, the CDR3 is TGTGCCAGCAGCTTAGTGTACGGGGGCACAGATACGCAGTATTTT. Its protein is CASSLVYGGTDTQYF.

This clonotype occurred many times. The chain joins TRBV6-2 or TRBV6-3 to TRBJ2-3; D remains ambiguous. The CDR3 has 10 residues. Germline CDR1 and CDR2: MNHEY and SVGEGT. V lost 7 bases and J lost 13, with 12 bases in between. CDR3 nucleotides: TGTGCCAGCAATTTCCCCCCGGAGTATTTT. This codes for CASNFPPEYF.

Of note for this clonotype: The junction differs from germline at one of its ends, possibly a read error. CDR3 bases: TGTGTCAGCAGTTACTCCGCCGGGGCTCAGCCCCAGCATTTT. This translates into CVSSYSAGAQPQHF. This sequence joins TRBV6-2 or TRBV6-3 and TRBJ1-5; D is possibly TRBD1 (5 bases). Germline-derived CDR1 and CDR2 are MNHEY and SVGEGT. The CDR3 extends over 14 amino acids.

The sample holds many counts of this clonotype. The chain recombines TRBV28 with TRBJ1-2; the D gene is possibly TRBD1 (5 bases). The V and J ends lost 6 bases and 1 base respectively, with 27 bases between them. Per germline, CDR1 MDHEN and CDR2 SYDVKM. This CDR3 is built from 19 residues. The CDR3 coding sequence is TGTGCCAGCAGCGCTCTCCTCCGGGACCCCATGTCCCTTAACTATGGCTACACCTTC. Translation: CASSALLRDPMSLNYGYTF.

This chain uses TRBV6-6 with TRBJ2-7, with D maybe TRBD1 (5 bases). Trimming left V 6 bases short and J 4 bases short, with 16 bases between. The CDR3 extends over 14 amino acids. CDR1 MNHNY and CDR2 SVGAGI come from the germline V gene (reference sequence). CDR3 protein: CASSLEAGIYEQYV. Here the CDR3 DNA reads TGTGCCAGCAGCCTTGAGGCAGGGATATACGAGCAGTACGTC.

In its sample, this clonotype was seen many times. The chain combines TRBV7-8 with TRBJ1-1, with TRBD1 as a possible D gene (6 bases). This CDR3 spans 14 amino acids. Germline V gene lookup returns CDR1 SGHVS and CDR2 FQNEAQ. V gave up 6 bases and J gave up 3 bases, with 14 bases separating them. The CDR3 protein is CASREQGGDTEAFF. The CDR3 DNA follows: TGTGCCAGCAGGGAACAGGGTGGCGACACTGAAGCTTTCTTT.

In DNA form, the CDR3 reads TGCAGCGTTGTGGCAGCCCTATCCTACAATGAGCAGTTCTTC. Its protein product is CSVVAALSYNEQFF. The genes are TRBV29-1 and TRBJ2-1; D uncertain. The CDR3 contains 14 residues. Trimming shortened V by 4 bases and J by 1 base, and 11 bases separated the two germline ends. Germline CDR1 and CDR2: SQVTM and ANQGSEA.

This clonotype was seen more than once but under ten times. This chain links TRBV7-9 with TRBJ2-7; maybe TRBD2 (5 bases). This CDR3 has 16 amino acids. Germline assignment: CDR1 SEHNR and CDR2 FQNEAQ (reference sequence). Between the trimmed V and J ends, which lost 3 bases and 0 bases, there was a span of 15 bases. In DNA form, the CDR3 reads TGTGCCAGCAGCTTGGTAGCGTATTCAGACTCCTACGAGCAGTACTTC. The encoded protein is CASSLVAYSDSYEQYF.

The chain carries TRBV4-2 and TRBJ1-1; TRBD1 might be the D (6 bases). The length of the CDR3 is 13 residues. V lost 5 bases to trimming and J lost 7 bases, with 14 bases between them. Germline V gene lookup returns CDR1 LGHNA and CDR2 YNFKEQ. The CDR3 DNA sequence: TGTGCCAGCAGCGGCGGGGGGCAAATTGAAGCTTTCTTT. Translating it yields CASSGGGQIEAFF.

The chain employs TRBV7-8 and TRBJ1-2; D is unclear. Germline V gene sequence: CDR1 SGHVS, CDR2 FQNEAQ. V was pared by 0 bases and J by 6 bases, with 8 bases between. This CDR3 is built from 13 residues. The CDR3: CASSLAVYDGYTF. The CDR3, as DNA: TGTGCCAGCAGCTTAGCCGTATACGATGGCTACACCTTC.

The chain is built from TRBV12-3 or TRBV12-4 and TRBJ1-5; unclear D gene. Trimming stripped 1 base from V and 3 bases from J, with 10 bases between. The CDR3 is 15 amino acids. The CDR3 nucleotides read TGTGCCAGCAGTTTAGAAGGAACCTACAATCAGCCCCAGCATTTT. Translated: CASSLEGTYNQPQHF.

This clonotype has at least ten counts. The chain recombines TRBV5-5 with TRBJ2-1, with D tentatively TRBD1 (5 bases). The length of the CDR3 is 14 residues. Germline V gene sequence: CDR1 SGHKS, CDR2 YYEKEE (reference sequence). Trimming shortened V by 0 bases and J by 7 bases, and 11 bases separated the two germline ends. CDR3 coding DNA: TGTGCCAGCAGCTTGGAAGCAGGGAAGAATGAGCAGTTCTTC. Protein sequence: CASSLEAGKNEQFF.

This clonotype has ten or more counts. The chain couples TRBV7-2 to TRBJ1-2, with D uncertain. Germline lookup yields CDR1 SGHTA and CDR2 FQGNSA. This CDR3 region has 12 residues. With 8 bases removed from V and 5 bases from J, the gap between germline ends came to 12 bases. The CDR3 loop is CASERVVYGYTF. The CDR3 nucleotides read TGTGCCAGCGAGAGGGTAGTGTATGGCTACACCTTC.

The CDR3 DNA reads TGTGCCATCAGTGAGGGGATCGGCGTCTACGAGCAGTACGTC. It yields the protein CAISEGIGVYEQYV. The rearrangement joins TRBV10-3 to TRBJ2-7; unclear D gene. Germline V gives CDR1 ENHRY, CDR2 SYGVKD. Trimming stripped 2 bases from V and 3 bases from J, with 11 bases between. CDR3 length equals 14 residues.

This rearrangement joins TRBV7-9 to TRBJ2-7; no firm D call. The V gene's germline CDR1 is SEHNR and CDR2 FQNEAQ (reference sequence). CDR3 length: 14 amino acids. V gave up 1 base and J gave up 0 bases, with 7 bases separating them. CDR3 region: CASSLGMYSYEQYV. Written as DNA, the CDR3 is TGTGCCAGCAGCTTAGGAATGTACTCCTACGAGCAGTACGTC.